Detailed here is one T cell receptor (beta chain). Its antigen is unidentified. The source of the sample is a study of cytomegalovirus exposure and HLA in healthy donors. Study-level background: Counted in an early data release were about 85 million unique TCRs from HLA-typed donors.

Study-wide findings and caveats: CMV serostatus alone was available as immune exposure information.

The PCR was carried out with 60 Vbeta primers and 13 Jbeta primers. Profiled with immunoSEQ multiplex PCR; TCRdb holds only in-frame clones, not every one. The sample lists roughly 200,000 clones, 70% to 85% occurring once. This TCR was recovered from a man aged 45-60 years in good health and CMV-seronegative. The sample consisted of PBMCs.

Here the CDR3 reads CASSLQGDGYTF. DNA for the CDR3: TGTGCCAGTAGCCTACAGGGCGATGGCTACACCTTC. V gene TRBV19 combines with J gene TRBJ1-2, with D possibly being TRBD1 (6 bases). The V end lost 6 bases, the J end lost 6 bases, and 11 bases lay between the germline ends. CDR1 and CDR2 from the germline V gene are LNHDA and SQIVND (reference sequence). This CDR3 contains 12 residues. Complete variable domain (other parts from reference TRBV19 and TRBJ1-2): DGGITQSPKYLFRKEGQNVTLSCEQNLNHDAMYWYRQDPGQGLRLIYYSQIVNDFQKGDIAEGYSVSREKKESFPLTVTSAQKNPTAFYLCASSLQGDGYTFGSGTRLTVV.